A single sample gave rise to the 10 T cell receptor beta chains below, sequenced in a study of T cell responses to AZD1222 COVID-19 vaccine. Produced via immunoSEQ multiplex PCR; TCRdb's table is partial and in-frame only. Of 160,000 or so clones in the sample, more than 90% were seen once. Sequencing used peripheral blood, obtained on day 0 of AZD1222 vaccination. The receptors originated from an adult in good health.

This sequence joins TRBV10-3 and TRBJ1-1; maybe TRBD1 (5 bases). Germline V lookup: CDR1 ENHRY, CDR2 SYGVKD. This CDR3 comprises 16 residues. The V gene lost 2 bases and the J gene lost 0 bases, with 13 bases spanning the gap. As DNA, the CDR3 is TGTGCCATCAGTGAGGGAGCAGGGAGACTGAACACTGAAGCTTTCTTT. Translated, it gives CAISEGAGRLNTEAFF.

The gene calls are TRBV19 and TRBJ2-7; TRBD1 aligns across 11 bases. CDR3 length: 19 amino acids. Germline assignment: CDR1 LNHDA and CDR2 SQIVND (reference sequence). Trimming cost V 5 bases and J 6 bases; bases outside gene matches: 21. The CDR3 is CASSVYGTGGGLDRLEQYF. The CDR3 DNA reads TGTGCCAGTAGTGTATACGGGACAGGGGGAGGTCTTGATCGGCTCGAGCAGTACTTC.

The J gene is TRBJ2-2, the V gene TRBV19; TRBD2 matches 7 bases. Trimming removed 5 bases from V and 3 bases from J; junction bases left unmatched: 12. Per germline, CDR1 LNHDA and CDR2 SQIVND (reference sequence). The length of the CDR3 is 17 residues. CDR3 residues: CASSPSVGLADTGELFF. Here the CDR3 DNA reads TGTGCCAGTAGTCCATCGGTCGGGCTAGCGGACACCGGGGAGCTGTTTTTT.

The chain employs TRBV5-6 and TRBJ1-6; D is undetermined. The CDR3 spans 18 residues. From germline, CDR1 is SGHDT and CDR2 YYEEEE. The V end was cut by 3 bases, the J end by 0 bases, with 16 bases between. This chain's CDR3 is CASSSPSASSSYNSPLHF. The CDR3 nucleotides are TGTGCCAGCAGCTCCCCGAGCGCCTCGAGCTCCTATAATTCACCCCTCCACTTT.

The chain employs TRBV7-8 and TRBJ1-2; 8 nucleotides align to TRBD1. CDR3 size: 13 residues. The junction had 1 base not matched to a gene; V was cut back by 1 base and J by 6 bases. The germline CDR1 and CDR2 sequences are SGHVS and FQNEAQ. DNA for the CDR3: TGTGCCAGCAGCTTAGACAGGGGGGATGGCTACACCTTC. Amino acids: CASSLDRGDGYTF.

V usage is TRBV19 and J usage is TRBJ2-2; TRBD1 matches at 7 bases. J was trimmed by 6 bases and V by 3 bases; bases with no gene match: 7. There are 15 residues in the CDR3. Per the germline V gene, CDR1 is LNHDA and CDR2 is SQIVND (reference sequence). Here the CDR3 reads CASSIIRGSSGELFF. CDR3 in DNA: TGTGCCAGTAGTATTATCAGGGGGTCGTCCGGGGAGCTGTTTTTT.

The rearrangement uses TRBV30 and TRBJ1-3; possible D gene TRBD1, 6 bases. The germline V gene encodes CDR1 GTSNPN and CDR2 SVGIG (reference sequence). The CDR3 is made up of 17 amino acids. Trimming took off 0 bases at V and 0 bases at J, with 15 bases between the two ends. This chain's CDR3 is CAWSVLVGAHSGNTIYF. CDR3 in DNA: TGTGCCTGGAGTGTACTTGTGGGGGCACACTCTGGAAACACCATATATTTT.

The chain carries TRBV11-2 and TRBJ2-1, with D perhaps matching TRBD1 (6 bases). Deletions cut 0 bases from V and 4 bases from J, with 10 bases between. This CDR3 is 15 amino acids long. The germline CDR1 and CDR2 sequences are SGHAT and FQNNGV. For the CDR3, the DNA is TGTGCCAGCAGCTTAGAACAGGGTTCTTACAATGAGCAGTTCTTC. Its protein is CASSLEQGSYNEQFF.

As to this clone: Additional DNA sequences in this sample encode the identical CDR3. The chain carries TRBV7-9 and TRBJ2-7; a weak D match, TRBD2 (5 bases). Germline CDR1 and CDR2: SEHNR and FQNEAQ (reference sequence). The CDR3 has 13 residues. Trimming took 5 bases from V and 2 from J, leaving 10 bases between them. CDR3 nucleotide sequence: TGTGCCAGCAGCCCCGGGGTAGCCTACGAGCAGTACTTC. Protein sequence: CASSPGVAYEQYF.

The V and J genes are TRBV5-1 and TRBJ1-2, with TRBD1 identical over 8 bases. The length of the CDR3 is 15 residues. The V gene end was trimmed by 4 bases and the J gene end by 4 bases; junction bases not matched to a gene: 9. CDR1 SGHRS and CDR2 YFSETQ come from the germline V gene. CDR3 in DNA: TGCGCCAGCAGCACCGGACAGGGAAGACGCTATGGCTACACCTTC. As protein: CASSTGQGRRYGYTF.